Below are 8 T cell receptor beta chains sequenced from a single sample in a study of blood T cell repertoires in COVID-19. Clones were sequenced by immunoSEQ multiplex PCR, and TCRdb holds only the in-frame ones, with some missing. The sample gives about 290,000 clones, around 92% of which show up once; 11% is in the top ten. The specimen sequenced was peripheral blood. The receptor set was obtained from a woman younger than 45 with COVID-19, enrolled during active disease.

CDR3: CASGRQSGSAEKLFF. As DNA, the CDR3 is TGTGCCAGCGGCCGACAGTCAGGATCGGCTGAAAAACTGTTTTTT. The genes are TRBV11-1 and TRBJ1-4; perhaps TRBD1 as D (5 bases). In germline, CDR1 is SGHAT, CDR2 FQDESV (reference sequence). V lost 8 bases and J lost 7, with 20 bases in between. CDR3 size: 15 residues.

This chain joins TRBV19 and TRBJ2-1; no firm D call. The CDR3 sequence is 13 residues long. The V end lost 10 bases, the J end lost 4 bases, and 14 bases lay between the germline ends. Germline V lookup: CDR1 LNHDA, CDR2 SQIVND (reference sequence). CDR3 sequence reads: CATSISSYNEQFF. The CDR3 bases are TGTGCCACCTCTATTAGTTCATACAATGAGCAGTTCTTC.

This chain uses TRBV4-2 with TRBJ2-1; 10 positions agree with TRBD2. Per the germline V gene, CDR1 is LGHNA and CDR2 is YNFKEQ. V trimming: 11 bases; J trimming: 9 bases; junction bases outside the gene matches: 10. The CDR3 length is 13 residues. For the CDR3, the DNA is TGTGCCTACCGGACAAGCGGGGGGGGTGAGCAGTTCTTC. It encodes CAYRTSGGGEQFF.

This chain links TRBV6-5 with TRBJ2-3; 11 nucleotides agree with TRBD2. CDR3 length: 16 residues. Germline CDR1 reads MNHEY; CDR2 reads SVGAGI. The ends lost 0 bases at V and 4 bases at J; junction bases unmatched: 3. This chain's CDR3 is CASSYSTSGVSDTQYF. DNA of the CDR3: TGTGCCAGCAGTTACTCGACTAGCGGGGTTTCAGATACGCAGTATTTT.

The chain uses TRBV7-6 and TRBJ1-1; possibly TRBD1 for D (6 bases). Trimming shortened V by 6 bases and J by 0 bases, and 20 bases separated the two germline ends. Germline V lookup: CDR1 SGHVS, CDR2 FNYEAQ. The CDR3 contains 17 residues. The CDR3 here is CASRRGGRGMMNTEAFF. DNA for the CDR3: TGTGCCAGCAGGAGGGGGGGAAGGGGAATGATGAACACTGAAGCTTTCTTT.

The rearrangement uses TRBV19 and TRBJ2-5, with TRBD1 identical over 10 bases. The germline V gene encodes CDR1 LNHDA and CDR2 SQIVND (reference sequence). CDR3 length: 17 amino acids. The trim removed 5 bases at V and 3 bases at J, leaving 12 bases unmatched. For the CDR3, the DNA is TGTGCCAGTAGTTTTCGTCTAAGGACAGGGGGGAAAGAGACCCAGTACTTC. Protein sequence: CASSFRLRTGGKETQYF.

The V gene is TRBV3-1 (or the pseudogene TRBV3-2), the J gene TRBJ2-3; 8 nucleotides align to TRBD2. Germline values: CDR1 LGHDT, CDR2 YNNKEL (reference sequence). After removal of 0 bases from V and 9 bases from J, the junction contained 11 bases not matched to a gene. CDR3 length: 16 amino acids. The CDR3 reads CASSQEPERGKKTQYF. The DNA for the CDR3 is TGTGCCAGCAGCCAAGAGCCAGAGCGGGGGAAGAAGACGCAGTATTTT.

The chain uses TRBV5-1 and TRBJ2-3; 9 bases line up with TRBD1. Germline lookup yields CDR1 SGHRS and CDR2 YFSETQ. V shed 4 bases, J shed 1 base, and the junction held 4 bases outside the gene matches. The CDR3 has 15 residues. Here the CDR3 DNA reads TGCGCCAGCAGCCCGACAGGGGGAGGCACAGATACGCAGTATTTT. Its translation: CASSPTGGGTDTQYF.